Following are 26 T cell receptor beta chains from one sample sequenced in a study of long-term antiretroviral therapy in people with HIV. At survey level, the immunoSEQ assay was run in its v3.0 version. Using immunoSEQ multiplex PCR, the repertoire was profiled, and TCRdb retains in-frame clones only, with some absent. The sample consists of about 28,000 clones, about 77% of them appearing once. The sequences come from unsorted PBMCs, collected 1.5 years before starting antiretroviral therapy. These receptors all stem from a man aged 18-30 years with HIV.

The chain combines TRBV7-9 with TRBJ1-4; no reliable D call. The CDR3 is 13 amino acids. CDR1 SEHNR and CDR2 FQNEAQ come from the germline V gene (reference sequence). V gave up 0 bases and J gave up 8 bases, with 7 bases separating them. In DNA form, the CDR3 reads TGTGCCAGCAGCTTAGCCGGTTCGGAAAAACTGTTTTTT. It is translated as CASSLAGSEKLFF.

The V gene is TRBV18, the J gene TRBJ1-1; no definite D call. The germline gives CDR1 KGHSH, CDR2 LQKENI. CDR3 length: 16 amino acids. Trimming pared 4 bases from V and 1 base from J, leaving 16 bases between. In DNA form, the CDR3 reads TGTGCCAGCTCACGGTCGAAAACTACTTGGAACACTGAAGCTTTCTTT. Protein: CASSRSKTTWNTEAFF. Full variable domain (remainder filled in from reference TRBV18 and TRBJ1-1): NAGVMQNPRHLVRRRGQEARLRCSPMKGHSHVYWYRQLPEEGLKFMVYLQKENIIDESGMPKERFSAEFPKEGPSILRIQQVVRGDSAAYFCASSRSKTTWNTEAFFGQGTRLTVV.

This chain links TRBV28 with TRBJ1-5, with TRBD1 matching 9 bases. The CDR3 is 18 amino acids. The trim removed 4 bases at V and 0 bases at J, leaving 10 bases unmatched. From germline, CDR1 is MDHEN and CDR2 SYDVKM. CDR3 residues: CASSSLGQGPYSNQPQHF. The CDR3 DNA reads as TGTGCCAGCAGTTCCTTGGGACAGGGACCCTATAGCAATCAGCCCCAGCATTTT.

V is TRBV18 and J is TRBJ2-1; perhaps TRBD1 as D (5 bases). Germline V gene data show CDR1 as KGHSH and CDR2 as LQKENI. The CDR3 runs to 14 residues. V was trimmed by 3 bases and J by 6 bases, leaving 12 bases between them. The CDR3 DNA sequence: TGTGCCAGCTCACCCGTTGGCCAGGGCAATGAGCAGTTCTTC. Translation gives CASSPVGQGNEQFF. The full variable domain, rest sourced from reference TRBV18 and TRBJ2-1, is NAGVMQNPRHLVRRRGQEARLRCSPMKGHSHVYWYRQLPEEGLKFMVYLQKENIIDESGMPKERFSAEFPKEGPSILRIQQVVRGDSAAYFCASSPVGQGNEQFFGPGTRLTVL.

The chain recombines TRBV18 with TRBJ1-4, with D possibly TRBD1 on 5 matching bases. V was pared by 1 base and J by 0 bases, with 6 bases between. Germline CDR1 and CDR2: KGHSH and LQKENI. This CDR3 has 15 amino acids. CDR3 in DNA: TGTGCCAGCTCACCACGACAGACAACTAATGAAAAACTGTTTTTT. Protein: CASSPRQTTNEKLFF.

The rearrangement links TRBV30 to TRBJ2-1; D uncertain. Germline CDR1 GTSNPN, CDR2 SVGIG (reference sequence). The ends were cut back, 5 bases at V and 4 bases at J, with 9 bases in the middle. The CDR3 loop spans 12 amino acids. CDR3: CAWGFDYNEQFF. CDR3 bases: TGTGCCTGGGGATTCGATTACAATGAGCAGTTCTTC.

This clone has just one count. This sequence joins TRBV6-6 and TRBJ2-1; 15 bases fit TRBD2. Per germline, CDR1 MNHNY and CDR2 SVGAGI (reference sequence). V lost 8 bases and J lost 7; bases outside the gene matches: 6. This CDR3 is built from 15 residues. The CDR3: CASGPGLAGGNEQFF. The DNA of the CDR3 is TGTGCCAGCGGACCCGGACTAGCGGGAGGGAATGAGCAGTTCTTC.

This clone has only a few counts. The chain carries TRBV30 and TRBJ1-5, with D uncertain. The germline V and J ends were trimmed by 0 bases and 11 bases, with 11 bases remaining between them. CDR1 and CDR2 from the germline V gene are GTSNPN and SVGIG (reference sequence). The CDR3 is 12 residues long. The CDR3: CAWSVLAGSQHF. The DNA for the CDR3 is TGTGCCTGGAGTGTACTGGCAGGCTCCCAGCATTTT.

The chain combines TRBV7-3 with TRBJ2-2, with D perhaps given as TRBD1 or TRBD2 (6 bases each). The CDR3 sequence is 16 residues long. Deletions cut 1 base from V and 0 bases from J, with 9 bases between. Germline V CDR1 and CDR2: SGHTA, FQGTGA. In DNA, the CDR3 is TGTGCCAGCAGCTTAAGGGGGGCCCCGAACACCGGGGAGCTGTTTTTT. Its protein product is CASSLRGAPNTGELFF.

This chain connects TRBV9 to TRBJ1-2; weak D call: TRBD1 (6 bases). Germline V gene data show CDR1 as SGDLS and CDR2 as YYNGEE. Trimming took 1 base from V and 7 from J, leaving 14 bases between them. CDR3 length: 14 residues. As DNA, the CDR3 is TGTGCCAGCAGCGTACAACAGGGATCCGGTGGCTACACCTTC. It encodes CASSVQQGSGGYTF.

This rearrangement joins TRBV7-3 to TRBJ2-3; D gene uncertain. The CDR3 consists of 13 residues. Germline V gene lookup returns CDR1 SGHTA and CDR2 FQGTGA. Trimming removed 0 bases at V and 5 bases at J, with 6 bases between. The CDR3 sequence is CASSLTSQDTQYF. Here the CDR3 DNA reads TGTGCCAGCAGCTTAACAAGCCAAGATACGCAGTATTTT.

This clone came up once. This rearrangement joins TRBV6-5 to TRBJ2-1; 13 bases agree with TRBD2. CDR1 MNHEY and CDR2 SVGAGI come from the germline V gene. The CDR3 loop spans 14 amino acids. Losses at the gene ends were 7 bases for V and 10 bases for J; bases not matched to a gene: 7. For the CDR3, the DNA is TGTGCCAGCACCGAACTAGCGGGAGGGGGGGAGCAGTTCTTC. It is translated as CASTELAGGGEQFF.

The chain employs TRBV13 and TRBJ2-3; TRBD1 agrees at 7 bases. Germline lookup yields CDR1 PRHDT and CDR2 FYEKMQ (reference sequence). CDR3 length: 17 residues. V dropped 1 base and J dropped 2; count of bases not matched to a gene: 9. The CDR3 sequence: CASSLVGQSRFTDTQYF. The CDR3 coding sequence is TGTGCCAGCAGCTTAGTGGGACAGTCCCGCTTCACAGATACGCAGTATTTT.

This chain uses TRBV2 with TRBJ2-1; a weak D match, TRBD1 (5 bases). V was trimmed by 5 bases and J by 2 bases, leaving 10 bases between them. Germline lookup yields CDR1 SNHLY and CDR2 FYNNEI. The CDR3 contains 14 residues. CDR3 residues: CASSPQVTYNEQFF. The DNA of the CDR3 is TGTGCCAGCAGTCCACAGGTGACCTACAATGAGCAGTTCTTC.

The chain links TRBV2 to TRBJ1-5; TRBD1 might be the D (6 bases). Germline lookup yields CDR1 SNHLY and CDR2 FYNNEI. The CDR3 has 14 residues. Trimming removed 5 bases from V and 6 bases from J, with 14 bases in between. CDR3 DNA sequence: TGTGCCAGCAGTTCCCTTGACAGGAGTCAGCCCCAGCATTTT. Amino acids: CASSSLDRSQPQHF.

This clone appeared a single time. This sequence joins TRBV5-1 and TRBJ2-3; D is undetermined. The CDR3 runs to 15 residues. Per the germline V gene, CDR1 is SGHRS and CDR2 is YFSETQ. V lost 0 bases to trimming and J lost 2 bases, with 10 bases between them. The CDR3 coding sequence is TGCGCCAGCAGCTTGGATGGCAGATACACAGATACGCAGTATTTT. Its translation is CASSLDGRYTDTQYF.

This chain joins TRBV21-1 and TRBJ2-4; the D call in the table, TRBD2, was not verified against the DNA. TRBV21-1 is shown as a pseudogene. This CDR3 spans 15 amino acids. Here the CDR3 DNA reads TGTGCCAGCAGCAAAGCTAGCGGGAGGGATTACATTCAGTACTTC. It yields the protein CASSKASGRDYIQYF.

The gene calls are TRBV14 and TRBJ2-1; possible D gene TRBD2, 5 bases. V gave up 1 base and J gave up 3 bases, with 13 bases separating them. Germline V gene lookup returns CDR1 SGHDN and CDR2 FVKESK. This CDR3 comprises 16 residues. Here the CDR3 DNA reads TGTGCCAGCAGCCAAGTGTCGCTAGCCCGCTACAATGAGCAGTTCTTC. Its protein product is CASSQVSLARYNEQFF.

The chain employs TRBV5-5 and TRBJ2-5; 9 nucleotides align to TRBD2. The CDR3 consists of 14 residues. Germline trimming cut 3 bases from V and 4 bases from J; bases unmatched to any gene: 4. Germline loops: CDR1 SGHKS, CDR2 YYEKEE (reference sequence). The CDR3 DNA follows: TGTGCCAGCAGCTCCCGCGGGGGGGGAGAGACCCAGTACTTC. The encoded protein is CASSSRGGGETQYF.

The chain uses TRBV27 and TRBJ2-7; 8 positions match TRBD1. V dropped 5 bases and J dropped 0; count of bases not matched to a gene: 3. CDR1 MNHEY and CDR2 SMNVEV come from the germline V gene (reference sequence). The length of the CDR3 is 14 residues. The CDR3 DNA reads TGTGCCAGCAGTCGGACAGGGTCCTCCTACGAGCAGTACTTC. Its protein is CASSRTGSSYEQYF.

The rearrangement links TRBV10-1 to TRBJ2-5, with D perhaps being TRBD1 or TRBD2 (6 bases each). Trimming removed 1 base from V and 1 base from J, with 13 bases in between. CDR3 length: 16 residues. The germline V gene has CDR1 WNHNN and CDR2 SYGVQD (reference sequence). The CDR3 region is CASSELGGYPQETQYF. DNA of the CDR3: TGCGCCAGCAGTGAGTTGGGGGGCTATCCCCAAGAGACCCAGTACTTC.

This chain links TRBV6-5 with TRBJ2-3; 9 positions agree with TRBD1. V lost 0 bases, J lost 4 bases, and 2 bases stayed unmatched. CDR3 length equals 15 residues. Germline V CDR1 and CDR2: MNHEY, SVGAGI. CDR3 nucleotide sequence: TGTGCCAGCAGTTACTCGGGACAGGGCCCAGATACGCAGTATTTT. This codes for CASSYSGQGPDTQYF.

The chain carries TRBV7-9 and TRBJ2-1; D remains ambiguous. The CDR3 covers 13 residues. Deletions cut 1 base from V and 6 bases from J, with 7 bases between. Germline loops: CDR1 SEHNR, CDR2 FQNEAQ (reference sequence). The CDR3 DNA reads TGTGCCAGCAGCTTAGACTACTTCAATGAGCAGTTCTTC. Amino acid sequence: CASSLDYFNEQFF. Combining the CDR3 with reference TRBV7-9 and TRBJ2-1 gives the whole variable domain DTGVSQNPRHKITKRGQNVTFRCDPISEHNRLYWYRQTLGQGPEFLTYFQNEAQLEKSRLLSDRFSAERPKGSFSTLEIQRTEQGDSAMYLCASSLDYFNEQFFGPGTRLTVL.

This chain uses TRBV6-5 with TRBJ1-6; unclear D gene. Per the germline V gene, CDR1 is MNHEY and CDR2 is SVGAGI. The CDR3 length is 14 residues. The germline V and J ends were trimmed by 3 bases and 4 bases, with 7 bases remaining between them. The CDR3 reads CASSYREYNSPLHF. CDR3 nucleotides: TGTGCCAGCAGTTATAGGGAATATAATTCACCCCTCCACTTT.

This clone was seen a handful of times. This chain uses TRBV7-9 with TRBJ2-7; D is ambiguous. This CDR3 is 12 amino acids long. Between the trimmed V and J ends, which lost 4 bases and 1 base, there was a span of 5 bases. CDR1 is SEHNR, CDR2 FQNEAQ, per germline (reference sequence). This CDR3 reads CASSSLSYEQYF. CDR3 DNA: TGTGCCAGCAGCTCCCTATCCTACGAGCAGTACTTC.

The chain has TRBV7-9 and TRBJ1-2; D unclear. The CDR3 totals 12 residues. The V and J ends lost 5 bases and 10 bases respectively, with 14 bases between them. Germline lookup yields CDR1 SEHNR and CDR2 FQNEAQ (reference sequence). CDR3 residues: CASSVNFFDYTF. The CDR3 DNA sequence: TGTGCCAGCAGCGTTAATTTTTTTGACTACACCTTC.